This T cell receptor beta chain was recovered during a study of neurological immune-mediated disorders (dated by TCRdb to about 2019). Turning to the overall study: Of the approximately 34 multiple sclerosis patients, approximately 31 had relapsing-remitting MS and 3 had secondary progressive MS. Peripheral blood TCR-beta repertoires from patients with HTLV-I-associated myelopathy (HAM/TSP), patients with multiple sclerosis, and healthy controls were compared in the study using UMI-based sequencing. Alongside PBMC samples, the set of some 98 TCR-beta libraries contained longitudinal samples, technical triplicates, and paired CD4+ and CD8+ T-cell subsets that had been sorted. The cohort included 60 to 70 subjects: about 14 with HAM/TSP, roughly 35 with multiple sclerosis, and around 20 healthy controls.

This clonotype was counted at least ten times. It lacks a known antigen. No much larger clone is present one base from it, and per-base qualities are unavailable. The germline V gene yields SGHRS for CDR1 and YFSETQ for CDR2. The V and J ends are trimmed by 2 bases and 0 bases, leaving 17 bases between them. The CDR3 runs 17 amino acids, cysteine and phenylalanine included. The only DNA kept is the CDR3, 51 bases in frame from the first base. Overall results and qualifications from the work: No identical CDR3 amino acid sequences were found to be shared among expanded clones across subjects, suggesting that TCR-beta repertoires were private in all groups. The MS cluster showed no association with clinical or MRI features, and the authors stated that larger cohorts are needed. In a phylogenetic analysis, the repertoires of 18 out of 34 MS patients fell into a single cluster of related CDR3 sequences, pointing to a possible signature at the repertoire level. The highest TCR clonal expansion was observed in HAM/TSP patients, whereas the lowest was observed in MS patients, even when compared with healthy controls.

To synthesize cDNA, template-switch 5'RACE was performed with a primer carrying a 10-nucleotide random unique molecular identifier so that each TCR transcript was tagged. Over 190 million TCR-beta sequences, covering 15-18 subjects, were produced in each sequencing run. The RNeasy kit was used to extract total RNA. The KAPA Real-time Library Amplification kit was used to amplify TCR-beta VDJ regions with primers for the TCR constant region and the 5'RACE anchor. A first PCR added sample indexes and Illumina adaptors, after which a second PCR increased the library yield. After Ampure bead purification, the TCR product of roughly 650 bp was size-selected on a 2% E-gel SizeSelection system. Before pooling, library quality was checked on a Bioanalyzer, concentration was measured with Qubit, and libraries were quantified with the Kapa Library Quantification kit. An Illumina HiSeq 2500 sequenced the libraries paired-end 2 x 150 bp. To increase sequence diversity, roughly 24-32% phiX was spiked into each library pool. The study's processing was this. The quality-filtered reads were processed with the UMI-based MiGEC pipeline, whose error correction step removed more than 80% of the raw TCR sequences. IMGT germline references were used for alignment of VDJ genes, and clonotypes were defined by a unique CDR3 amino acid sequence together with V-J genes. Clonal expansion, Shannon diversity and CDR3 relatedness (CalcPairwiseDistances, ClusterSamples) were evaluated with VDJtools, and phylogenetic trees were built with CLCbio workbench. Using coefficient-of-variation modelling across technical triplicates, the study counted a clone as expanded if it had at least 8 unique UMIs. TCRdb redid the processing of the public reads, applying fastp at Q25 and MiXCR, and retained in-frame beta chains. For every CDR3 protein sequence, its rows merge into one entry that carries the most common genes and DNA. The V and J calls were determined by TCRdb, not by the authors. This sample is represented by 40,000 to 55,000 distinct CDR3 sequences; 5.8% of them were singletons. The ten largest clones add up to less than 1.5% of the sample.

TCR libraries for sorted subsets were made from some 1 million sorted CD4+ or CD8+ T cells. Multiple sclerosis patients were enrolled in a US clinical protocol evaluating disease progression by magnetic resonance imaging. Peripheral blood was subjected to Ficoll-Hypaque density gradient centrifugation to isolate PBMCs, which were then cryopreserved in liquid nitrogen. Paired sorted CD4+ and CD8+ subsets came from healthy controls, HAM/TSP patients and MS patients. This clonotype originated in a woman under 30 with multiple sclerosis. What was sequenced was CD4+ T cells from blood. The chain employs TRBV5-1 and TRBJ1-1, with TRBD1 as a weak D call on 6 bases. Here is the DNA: TGCGCCAGCAGCTTTCAGGGGCCTGCCATCTTGAACACTGAAGCTTTCTTT. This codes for CASSFQGPAILNTEAFF.